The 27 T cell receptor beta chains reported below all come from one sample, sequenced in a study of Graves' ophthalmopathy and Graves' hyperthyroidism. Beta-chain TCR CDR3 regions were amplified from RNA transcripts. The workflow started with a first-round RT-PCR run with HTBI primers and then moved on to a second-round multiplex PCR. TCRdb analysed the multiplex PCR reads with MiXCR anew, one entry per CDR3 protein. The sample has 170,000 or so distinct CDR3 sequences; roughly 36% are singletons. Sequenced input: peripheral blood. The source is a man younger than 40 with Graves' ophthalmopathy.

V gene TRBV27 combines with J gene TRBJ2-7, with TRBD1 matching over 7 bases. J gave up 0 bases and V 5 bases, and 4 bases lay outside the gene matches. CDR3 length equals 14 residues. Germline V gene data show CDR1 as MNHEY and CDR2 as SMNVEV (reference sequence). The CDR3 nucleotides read TGTGCCAGCAGTAAACAGGGGTTCTCCTACGAGCAGTACTTC. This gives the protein CASSKQGFSYEQYF.

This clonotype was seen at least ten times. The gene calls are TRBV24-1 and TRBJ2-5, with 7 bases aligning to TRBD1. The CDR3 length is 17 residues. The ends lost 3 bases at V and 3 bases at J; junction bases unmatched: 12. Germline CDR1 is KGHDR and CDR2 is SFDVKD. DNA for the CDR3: TGTGCCACCAGTGATCCAATTTGGACAGGAACTAAAGAGACCCAGTACTTC. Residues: CATSDPIWTGTKETQYF.

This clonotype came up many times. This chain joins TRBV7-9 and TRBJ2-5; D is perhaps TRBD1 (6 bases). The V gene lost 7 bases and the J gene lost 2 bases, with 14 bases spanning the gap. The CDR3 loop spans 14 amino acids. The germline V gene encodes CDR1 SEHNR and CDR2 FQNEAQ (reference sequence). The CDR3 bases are TGTGCCAGCATCACAGGGCCTTTACAAGAGACCCAGTACTTC. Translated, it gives CASITGPLQETQYF.

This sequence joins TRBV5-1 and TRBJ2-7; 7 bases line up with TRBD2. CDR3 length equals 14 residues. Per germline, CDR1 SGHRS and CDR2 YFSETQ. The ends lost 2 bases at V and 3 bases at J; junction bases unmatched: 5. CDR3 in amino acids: CASSLIAGDYEQYF. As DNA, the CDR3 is TGCGCCAGCAGCTTAATCGCGGGAGACTACGAGCAGTACTTC.

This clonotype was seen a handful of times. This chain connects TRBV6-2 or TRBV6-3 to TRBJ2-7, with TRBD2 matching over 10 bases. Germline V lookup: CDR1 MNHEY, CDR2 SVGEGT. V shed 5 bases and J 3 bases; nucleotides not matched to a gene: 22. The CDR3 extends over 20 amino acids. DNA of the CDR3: TGTGCCAGCAGTCCCCTCGGGGGTTCAGCGGGAGGGCCAAGAAGCTACGAGCAGTACTTC. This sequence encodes CASSPLGGSAGGPRSYEQYF.

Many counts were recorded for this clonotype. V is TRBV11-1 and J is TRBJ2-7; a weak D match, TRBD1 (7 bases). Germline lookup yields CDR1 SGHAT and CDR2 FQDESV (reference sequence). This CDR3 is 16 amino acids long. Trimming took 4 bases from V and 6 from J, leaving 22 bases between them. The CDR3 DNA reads TGTGCCAGCAGCTCTAGACAGGGCCTTGGGGGGTCCGAGCAGTACTTC. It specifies CASSSRQGLGGSEQYF. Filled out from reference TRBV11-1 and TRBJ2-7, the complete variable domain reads EAEVAQSPRYKITEKSQAVAFWCDPISGHATLYWYRQILGQGPELLVQFQDESVVDDSQLPKDRFSAERLKGVDSTLKIQPAELGDSAMYLCASSSRQGLGGSEQYFGPGTRLTVT.

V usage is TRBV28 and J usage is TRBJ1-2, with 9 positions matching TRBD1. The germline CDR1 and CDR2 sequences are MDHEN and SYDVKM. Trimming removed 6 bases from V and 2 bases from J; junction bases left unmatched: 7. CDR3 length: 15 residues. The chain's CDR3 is CASSPGTGNNYGYTF. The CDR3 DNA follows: TGTGCCAGCAGCCCCGGGACAGGGAACAACTATGGCTACACCTTC.

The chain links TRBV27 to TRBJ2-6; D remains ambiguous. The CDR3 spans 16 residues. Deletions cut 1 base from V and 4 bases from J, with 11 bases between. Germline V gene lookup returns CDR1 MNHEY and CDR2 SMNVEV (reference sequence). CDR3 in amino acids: CASSLWTSDGANVLTF. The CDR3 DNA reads TGTGCCAGCAGTTTATGGACCTCTGACGGGGCCAACGTCCTGACTTTC.

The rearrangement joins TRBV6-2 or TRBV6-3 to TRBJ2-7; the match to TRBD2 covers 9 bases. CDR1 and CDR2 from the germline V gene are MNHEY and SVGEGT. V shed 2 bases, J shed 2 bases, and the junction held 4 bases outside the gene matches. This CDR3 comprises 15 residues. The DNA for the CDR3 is TGTGCCAGCAGTTACGTCAGCGGGAGGACCTACGAGCAGTACTTC. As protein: CASSYVSGRTYEQYF.

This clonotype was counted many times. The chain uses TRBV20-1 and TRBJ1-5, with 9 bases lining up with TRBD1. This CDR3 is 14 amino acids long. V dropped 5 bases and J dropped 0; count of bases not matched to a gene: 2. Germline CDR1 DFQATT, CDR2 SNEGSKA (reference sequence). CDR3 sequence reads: CSARTGDSNQPQHF. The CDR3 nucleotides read TGCAGTGCTCGGACAGGGGATAGCAATCAGCCCCAGCATTTT.

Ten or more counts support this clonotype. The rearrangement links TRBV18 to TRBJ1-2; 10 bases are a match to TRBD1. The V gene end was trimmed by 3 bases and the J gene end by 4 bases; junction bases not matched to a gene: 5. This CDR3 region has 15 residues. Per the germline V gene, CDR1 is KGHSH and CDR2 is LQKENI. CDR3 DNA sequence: TGTGCCAGCTCACCTATGGGACAGGGGCTCTATGGCTACACCTTC. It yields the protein CASSPMGQGLYGYTF.

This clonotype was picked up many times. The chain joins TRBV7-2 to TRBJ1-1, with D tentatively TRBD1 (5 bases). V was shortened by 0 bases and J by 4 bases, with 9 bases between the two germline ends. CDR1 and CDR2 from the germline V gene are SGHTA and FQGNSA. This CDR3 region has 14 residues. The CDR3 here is CASSLAQRGTEAFF. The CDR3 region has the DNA TGTGCCAGCAGCTTAGCGCAAAGGGGCACTGAAGCTTTCTTT.

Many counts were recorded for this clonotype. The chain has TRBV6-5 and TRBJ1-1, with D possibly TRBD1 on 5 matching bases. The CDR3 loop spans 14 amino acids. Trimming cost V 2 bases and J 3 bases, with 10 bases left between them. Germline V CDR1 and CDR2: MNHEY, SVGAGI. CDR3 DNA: TGTGCCAGCAGTTACAACCAGGGCTACACTGAAGCTTTCTTT. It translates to CASSYNQGYTEAFF.

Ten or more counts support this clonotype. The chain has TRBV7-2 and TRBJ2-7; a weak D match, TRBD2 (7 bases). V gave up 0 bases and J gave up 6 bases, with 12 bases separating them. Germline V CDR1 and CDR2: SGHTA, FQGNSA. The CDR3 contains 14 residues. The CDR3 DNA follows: TGTGCCAGCAGCTTAGCGGGGGGGGGCGCCGAGCAGTACTTC. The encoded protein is CASSLAGGGAEQYF.

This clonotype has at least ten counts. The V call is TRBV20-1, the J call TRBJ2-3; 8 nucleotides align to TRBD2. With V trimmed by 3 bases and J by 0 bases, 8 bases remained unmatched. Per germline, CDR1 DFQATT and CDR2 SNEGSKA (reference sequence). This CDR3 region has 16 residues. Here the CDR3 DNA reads TGCAGTGCTAGCCCAACTAGCGGATCCAGCACAGATACGCAGTATTTT. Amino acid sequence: CSASPTSGSSTDTQYF.

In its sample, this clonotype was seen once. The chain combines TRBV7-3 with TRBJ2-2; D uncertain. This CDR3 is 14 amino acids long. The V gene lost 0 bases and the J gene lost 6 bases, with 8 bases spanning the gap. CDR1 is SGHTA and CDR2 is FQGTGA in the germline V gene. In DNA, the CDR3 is TGTGCCAGCAGCTTAACGGCAGGTCCCGGGGAGCTGTTTTTT. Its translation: CASSLTAGPGELFF.

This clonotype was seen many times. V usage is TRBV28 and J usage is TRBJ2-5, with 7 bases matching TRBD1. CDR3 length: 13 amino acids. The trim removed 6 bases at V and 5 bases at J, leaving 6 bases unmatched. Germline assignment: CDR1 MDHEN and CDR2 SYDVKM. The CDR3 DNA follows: TGTGCCAGCAGACTAGGGGGCGTGGAGACCCAGTACTTC. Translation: CASRLGGVETQYF.

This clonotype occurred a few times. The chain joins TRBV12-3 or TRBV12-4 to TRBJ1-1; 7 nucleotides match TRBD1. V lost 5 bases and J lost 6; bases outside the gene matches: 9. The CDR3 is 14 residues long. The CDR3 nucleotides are TGTGCCAGCAGTGAAGCGTGGACAGGCGCTGAAGCTTTCTTT. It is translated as CASSEAWTGAEAFF.

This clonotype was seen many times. Here the CDR3 DNA reads TGTGCCAGCAGTTTAATCGGCTATGGCTACACCTTC. Translating gives CASSLIGYGYTF. The chain uses TRBV12-3 or TRBV12-4 and TRBJ1-2; the D is unclear. The V end lost 2 bases, the J end lost 4 bases, and 5 bases lay between the germline ends. The CDR3 is made up of 12 amino acids.

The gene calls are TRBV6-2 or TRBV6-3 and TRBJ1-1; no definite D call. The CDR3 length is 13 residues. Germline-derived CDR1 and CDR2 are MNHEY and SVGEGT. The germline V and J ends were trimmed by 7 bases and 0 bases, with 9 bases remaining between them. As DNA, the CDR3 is TGTGCCAGCATTGGATTCATGAACACTGAAGCTTTCTTT. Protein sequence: CASIGFMNTEAFF.

CDR3 in DNA: TGTGCCAGCAGTTTGTCCCGGGGACTTATGAACACTGAAGCTTTCTTT. Residues: CASSLSRGLMNTEAFF. The V call is TRBV28, the J call TRBJ1-1; D is perhaps TRBD1 (5 bases). Germline-derived CDR1 and CDR2 are MDHEN and SYDVKM. The CDR3 is made up of 16 amino acids. V was shortened by 3 bases and J by 0 bases, with 14 bases between the two germline ends.

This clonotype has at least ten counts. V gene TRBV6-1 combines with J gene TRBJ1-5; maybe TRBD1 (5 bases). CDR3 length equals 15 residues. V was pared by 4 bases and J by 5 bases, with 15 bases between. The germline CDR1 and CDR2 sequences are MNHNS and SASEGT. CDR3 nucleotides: TGTGCCAGCAGTGCCCGGTGGGGGGGGGATCAGCCCCAGCATTTT. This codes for CASSARWGGDQPQHF.

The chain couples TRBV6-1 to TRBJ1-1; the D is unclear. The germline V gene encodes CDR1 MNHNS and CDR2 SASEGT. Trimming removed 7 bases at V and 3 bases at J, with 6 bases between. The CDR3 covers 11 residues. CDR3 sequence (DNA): TGTGCCAGCACATCCCACACTGAAGCTTTCTTT. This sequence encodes CASTSHTEAFF.

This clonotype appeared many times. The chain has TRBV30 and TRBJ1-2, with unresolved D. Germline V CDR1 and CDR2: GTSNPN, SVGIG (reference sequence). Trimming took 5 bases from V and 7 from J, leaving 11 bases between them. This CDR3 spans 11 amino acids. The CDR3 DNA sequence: TGTGCCTGGGGGGAGGGCGGTGGCTACACCTTC. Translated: CAWGEGGGYTF.

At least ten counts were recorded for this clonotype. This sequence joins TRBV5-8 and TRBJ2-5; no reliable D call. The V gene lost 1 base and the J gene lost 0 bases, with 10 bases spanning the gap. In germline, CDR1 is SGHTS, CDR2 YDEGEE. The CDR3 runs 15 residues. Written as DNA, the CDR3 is TGTGCCAGCAGCTTGAGTGCTAATCACCAAGAGACCCAGTACTTC. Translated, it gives CASSLSANHQETQYF.

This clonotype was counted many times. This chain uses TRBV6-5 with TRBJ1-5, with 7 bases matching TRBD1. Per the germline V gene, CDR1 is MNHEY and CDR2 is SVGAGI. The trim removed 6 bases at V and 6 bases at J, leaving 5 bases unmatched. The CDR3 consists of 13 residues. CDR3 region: CASSPTGTQPQHF. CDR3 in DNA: TGTGCCAGCAGCCCGACAGGGACTCAGCCCCAGCATTTT.

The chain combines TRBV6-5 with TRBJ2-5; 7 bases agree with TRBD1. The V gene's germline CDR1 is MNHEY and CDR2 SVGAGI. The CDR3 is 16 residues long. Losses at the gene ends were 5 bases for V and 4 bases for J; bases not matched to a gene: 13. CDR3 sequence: CASSHRTDRFAETQYF. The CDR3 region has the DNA TGTGCCAGCAGTCACAGAACGGACAGGTTTGCAGAGACCCAGTACTTC.